This T cell receptor (beta chain) was identified in a study of vaccination and CD4 T cells after COVID-19. Overall study: In the convalescent cohort, there were six males and four females, two of them Hispanic. The authors used overlapping spike peptides from SARS-CoV-2, HCoV-NL63, HCoV-OC43 and HCoV-229E to stimulate cells.

Stated treatment: roughly ten-day PBMC culture with coronavirus spike peptide pools or control peptides (ViraFEST assay). After being plated at some 2 million per well, PBMCs were cultured with about 10 IU/ml IL-2 and about 10 ug/ml peptide pools. A note on this clonotype: Its antigen is not identified.

The assay that was used to sequence DNA from cultured CD4+ T cells was the Oncomine TCR Beta short-read assay. Each CDR3 protein is one row after TCRdb ran MiXCR on the PCR reads. The sample shows roughly 12,000 distinct CDR3 sequences, 55% to 75% of them seen only once. Germline CDR1 and CDR2: DFQATT and SNEGSKA (reference sequence). Trimming removed 1 base at V and 8 bases at J, with 17 bases between. This CDR3 is 14 amino acids long. The origin of this receptor is a human donor who had recovered from COVID-19. V and J are TRBV20-1 and TRBJ1-2; perhaps TRBD1 as D (5 bases). The sample consisted of CD4+ T cells from blood, cultured in vitro, taken before SARS-CoV-2 vaccination. The CDR3 region is CSARVGGEVGGYTF. In DNA form, the CDR3 reads TGCAGTGCTAGAGTCGGAGGGGAAGTTGGGGGCTACACCTTC.